The T cell receptor beta chain under discussion was sequenced for a study of T-cell memory formation after mild COVID-19. A single record per CDR3 protein comes from TCRdb applying MiXCR to the 5' RACE reads. The sample consists of roughly 300,000 distinct CDR3 sequences, roughly 15% of them appearing once. Study results and limitations: Some clones that responded turned up in pre-infection memory, which suggests that cross-reactive memory joined in. Clones contracting day 15 to 85 were balanced CD4/CD8; later expanders leaned CD4+.

Unmatched junction bases numbered 6, after V lost 4 bases and J lost 2 bases. The CDR3 extends over 15 amino acids. Germline assignment: CDR1 SGHRS and CDR2 YFSETQ. In this sample, this clonotype turned up many times. Its antigen is unidentified. The clonotype comes from a man aged 18 to 30 who had mild COVID-19 (a few samples of this study predate the infection). Cell type and time point are not known. The rearrangement joins TRBV5-1 to TRBJ2-1, with 7 bases that match TRBD1. Sequencing input: PBMCs or a T cell subset sorted from them (not recorded which). The CDR3 DNA reads TGCGCCAGCAGCACCGGACAGGACCCCTACAATGAGCAGTTCTTC. This encodes CASSTGQDPYNEQFF.